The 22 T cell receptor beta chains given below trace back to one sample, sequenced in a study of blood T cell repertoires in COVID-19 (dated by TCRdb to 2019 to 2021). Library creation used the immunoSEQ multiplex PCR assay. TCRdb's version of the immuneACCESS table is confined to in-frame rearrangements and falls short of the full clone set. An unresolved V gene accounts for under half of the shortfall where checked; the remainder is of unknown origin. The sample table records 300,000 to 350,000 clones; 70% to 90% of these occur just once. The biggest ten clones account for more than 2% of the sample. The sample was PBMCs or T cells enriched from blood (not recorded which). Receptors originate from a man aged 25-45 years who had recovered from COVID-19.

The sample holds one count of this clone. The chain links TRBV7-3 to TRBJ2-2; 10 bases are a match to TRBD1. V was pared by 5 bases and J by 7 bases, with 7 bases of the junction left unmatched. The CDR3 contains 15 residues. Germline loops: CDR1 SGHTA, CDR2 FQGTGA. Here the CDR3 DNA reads TGTGCCAGCAGCCTGACAGGGGGCTCGGGCGGGGAGCTGTTTTTT. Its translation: CASSLTGGSGGELFF.

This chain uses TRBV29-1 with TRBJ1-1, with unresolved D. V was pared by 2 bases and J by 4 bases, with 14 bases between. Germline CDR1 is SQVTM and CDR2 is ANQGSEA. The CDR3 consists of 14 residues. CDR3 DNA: TGCAGCGTTGAAAATCGAGCTGTGATCACTGAAGCTTTCTTT. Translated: CSVENRAVITEAFF. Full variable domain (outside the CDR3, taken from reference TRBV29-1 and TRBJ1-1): SAVISQKPSRDICQRGTSLTIQCQVDSQVTMMFWYRQQPGQSLTLIATANQGSEATYESGFVIDKFPISRPNLTFSTLTVSNMSPEDSSIYLCSVENRAVITEAFFGQGTRLTVV.

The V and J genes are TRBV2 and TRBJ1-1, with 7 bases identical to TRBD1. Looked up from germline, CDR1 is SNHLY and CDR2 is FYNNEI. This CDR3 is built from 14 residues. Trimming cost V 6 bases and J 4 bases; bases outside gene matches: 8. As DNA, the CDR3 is TGTGCCAGCAGAGAGTTAAGGGACAGCACTGAAGCTTTCTTT. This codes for CASRELRDSTEAFF.

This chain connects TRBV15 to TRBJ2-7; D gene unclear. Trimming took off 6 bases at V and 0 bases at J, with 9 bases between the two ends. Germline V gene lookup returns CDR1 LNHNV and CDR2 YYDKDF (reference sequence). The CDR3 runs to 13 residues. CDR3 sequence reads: CATSYPGSYEQYF. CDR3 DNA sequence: TGTGCCACCAGTTACCCGGGCTCCTACGAGCAGTACTTC.

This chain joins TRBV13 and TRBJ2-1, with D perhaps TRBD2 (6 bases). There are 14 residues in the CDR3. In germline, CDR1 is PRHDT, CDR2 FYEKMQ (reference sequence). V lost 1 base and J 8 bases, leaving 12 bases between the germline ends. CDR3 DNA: TGTGCCAGCAGCTTAGCGGGGGAACCCCATGAGCAGTTCTTC. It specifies CASSLAGEPHEQFF.

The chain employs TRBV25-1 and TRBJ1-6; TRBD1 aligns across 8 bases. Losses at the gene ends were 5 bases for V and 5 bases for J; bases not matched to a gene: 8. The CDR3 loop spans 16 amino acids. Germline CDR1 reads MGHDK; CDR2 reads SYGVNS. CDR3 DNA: TGTGCCAGCAGTCCTCGACAGGGGCCCAATAATTCACCCCTCCACTTT. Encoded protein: CASSPRQGPNNSPLHF.

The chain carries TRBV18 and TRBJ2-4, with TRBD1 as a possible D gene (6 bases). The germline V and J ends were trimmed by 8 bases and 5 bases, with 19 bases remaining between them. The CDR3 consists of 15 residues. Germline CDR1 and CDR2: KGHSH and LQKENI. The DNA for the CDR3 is TGTGCCAGCCGCACTCAAGCGTCAGGGGAAAACATTCAGTACTTC. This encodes CASRTQASGENIQYF.

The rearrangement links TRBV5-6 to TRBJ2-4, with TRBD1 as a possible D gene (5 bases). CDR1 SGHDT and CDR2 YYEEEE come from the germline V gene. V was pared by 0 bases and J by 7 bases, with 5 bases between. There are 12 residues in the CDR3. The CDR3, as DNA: TGTGCCAGCAGCTTGGGGGGCAACATTCAGTACTTC. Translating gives CASSLGGNIQYF.

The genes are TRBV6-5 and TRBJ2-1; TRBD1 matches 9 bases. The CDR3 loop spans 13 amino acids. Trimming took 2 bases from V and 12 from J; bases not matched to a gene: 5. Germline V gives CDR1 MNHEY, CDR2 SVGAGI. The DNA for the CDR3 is TGTGCCAGCAGTTACGGGACAGGGAAAAGGCAGTTCTTC. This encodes CASSYGTGKRQFF.

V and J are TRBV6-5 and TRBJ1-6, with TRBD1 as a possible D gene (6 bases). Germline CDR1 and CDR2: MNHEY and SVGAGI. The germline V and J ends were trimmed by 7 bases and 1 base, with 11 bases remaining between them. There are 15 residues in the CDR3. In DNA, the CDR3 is TGTGCCAGCAAAAAGGGGGTTTCCTATAATTCACCCCTCCACTTT. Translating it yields CASKKGVSYNSPLHF.

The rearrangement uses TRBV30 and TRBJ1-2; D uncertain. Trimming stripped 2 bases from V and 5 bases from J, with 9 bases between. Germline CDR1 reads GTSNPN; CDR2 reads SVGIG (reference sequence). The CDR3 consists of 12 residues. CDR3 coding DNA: TGTGCCTGGAGTCACAGCATTTATGGCTACACCTTC. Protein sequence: CAWSHSIYGYTF.

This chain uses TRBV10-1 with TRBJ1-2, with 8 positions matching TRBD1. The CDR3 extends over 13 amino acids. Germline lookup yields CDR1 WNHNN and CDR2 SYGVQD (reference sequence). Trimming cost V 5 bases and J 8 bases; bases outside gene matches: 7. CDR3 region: CASSPDRVGGYTF. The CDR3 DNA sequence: TGCGCCAGCAGTCCGGACAGGGTCGGGGGCTACACCTTC.

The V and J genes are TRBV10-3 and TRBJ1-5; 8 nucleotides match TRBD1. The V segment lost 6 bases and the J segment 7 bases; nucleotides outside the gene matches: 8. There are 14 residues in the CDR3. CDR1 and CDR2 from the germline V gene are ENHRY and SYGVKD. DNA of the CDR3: TGTGCCATCAGGGGGGACAGGAATGGACAGCCCCAGCATTTT. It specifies CAIRGDRNGQPQHF.

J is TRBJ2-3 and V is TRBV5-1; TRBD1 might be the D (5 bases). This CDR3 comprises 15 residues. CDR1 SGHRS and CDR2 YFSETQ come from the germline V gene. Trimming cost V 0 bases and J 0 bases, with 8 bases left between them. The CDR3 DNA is TGCGCCAGCAGCTTGGAGGGGCGCAGCACAGATACGCAGTATTTT. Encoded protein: CASSLEGRSTDTQYF.

The CDR3 here is CASSEAPGQGGSPLHF. CDR3 nucleotides: TGTGCCAGCAGCGAAGCCCCGGGACAGGGTGGTTCACCCCTCCACTTT. This chain links TRBV9 with TRBJ1-6; 9 positions agree with TRBD1. Germline CDR1 and CDR2: SGDLS and YYNGEE. V was pared by 3 bases and J by 9 bases, with 10 bases of the junction left unmatched. CDR3 length: 16 residues.

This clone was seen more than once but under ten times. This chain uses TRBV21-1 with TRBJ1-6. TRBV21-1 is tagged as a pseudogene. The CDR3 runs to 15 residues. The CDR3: CASKPGILPNSPLHF. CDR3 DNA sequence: TGTGCCAGCAAACCGGGAATTCTCCCTAATTCACCCCTCCACTTT.

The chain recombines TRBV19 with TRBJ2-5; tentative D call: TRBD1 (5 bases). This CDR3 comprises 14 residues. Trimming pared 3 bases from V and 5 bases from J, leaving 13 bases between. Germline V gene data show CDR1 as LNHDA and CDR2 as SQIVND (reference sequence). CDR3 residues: CASSIKGLQETQYF. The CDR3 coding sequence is TGTGCCAGTAGTATCAAGGGGCTTCAGGAGACCCAGTACTTC.

CDR3 loop: CASSLTGSSYNSPLHF. The CDR3 DNA reads as TGTGCCAGCAGCTTGACAGGCAGCTCCTATAATTCACCCCTCCACTTT. This chain connects TRBV7-3 to TRBJ1-6, with a tentative D call TRBD1 (6 bases). V dropped 3 bases and J dropped 0 bases, with 9 bases sitting between them. The CDR3 runs 16 residues. In germline, CDR1 is SGHTA, CDR2 FQGTGA.

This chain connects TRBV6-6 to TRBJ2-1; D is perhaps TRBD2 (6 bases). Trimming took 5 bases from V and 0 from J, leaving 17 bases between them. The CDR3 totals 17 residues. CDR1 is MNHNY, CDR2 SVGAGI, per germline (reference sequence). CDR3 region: CASSPPGEMSSYNEQFF. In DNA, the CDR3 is TGTGCCAGCAGTCCGCCGGGAGAAATGAGCTCCTACAATGAGCAGTTCTTC.

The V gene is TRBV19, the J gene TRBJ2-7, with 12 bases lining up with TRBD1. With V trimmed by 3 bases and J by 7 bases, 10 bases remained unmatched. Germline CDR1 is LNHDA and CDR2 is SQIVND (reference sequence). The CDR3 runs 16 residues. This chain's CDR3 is CASSMTGTGGFREQYF. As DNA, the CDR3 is TGTGCCAGTAGTATGACCGGGACAGGGGGCTTTAGGGAGCAGTACTTC.

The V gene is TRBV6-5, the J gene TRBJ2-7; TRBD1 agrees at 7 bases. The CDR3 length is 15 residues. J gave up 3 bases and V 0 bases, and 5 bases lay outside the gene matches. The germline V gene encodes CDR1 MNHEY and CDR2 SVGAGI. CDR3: CASSYSGGGFYEQYF. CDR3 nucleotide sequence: TGTGCCAGCAGTTACTCAGGGGGCGGGTTCTACGAGCAGTACTTC.

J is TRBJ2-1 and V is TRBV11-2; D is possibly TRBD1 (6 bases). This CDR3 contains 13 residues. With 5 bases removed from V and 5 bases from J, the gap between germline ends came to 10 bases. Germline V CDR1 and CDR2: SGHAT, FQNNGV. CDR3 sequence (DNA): TGTGCCAGCAGCCCATGGACAGACAATGAGCAGTTCTTC. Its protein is CASSPWTDNEQFF.